The next 4 T cell receptor beta chains were all read from a single sample in a study of beta chain features in type 1 diabetes. Sequenced material consisted of expressed TCRB transcripts (all of the isolated RNA was reverse transcribed). This table comes from immunoSEQ multiplex PCR, and its TCRdb copy is limited to in-frame clones, with some not included. This sample has 200,000 to 250,000 clones, with around 26% found just once. Sequencing was carried out using central memory CD4+ T cells from blood. These TCRs come from a young man in good health.

The V call is TRBV5-4, the J call TRBJ2-1; D is perhaps TRBD1 or TRBD2 (5 bases each). Germline CDR1 reads SGHNT; CDR2 reads YYREEE (reference sequence). The CDR3 extends over 14 amino acids. V gave up 7 bases and J gave up 4 bases, with 15 bases separating them. CDR3 sequence (DNA): TGTGCCAGCGTGCCGGGGCCCGGGTACAATGAGCAGTTCTTC. Its translation: CASVPGPGYNEQFF.

Note on this clone: The same CDR3 arises from other DNA sequences in this sample as well. The chain combines TRBV7-2 with TRBJ2-3, with a weak D call TRBD2 (5 bases). Germline V gives CDR1 SGHTA, CDR2 FQGNSA. Trimming pared 6 bases from V and 1 base from J, leaving 17 bases between. The CDR3 runs to 16 residues. The CDR3 DNA follows: TGTGCCAGCAGTTTACTTCCTAGAGGGCGCACAGATACGCAGTATTTT. Its protein product is CASSLLPRGRTDTQYF.

The chain employs TRBV4-1 and TRBJ1-4; D is perhaps TRBD1 (5 bases). The germline V and J ends were trimmed by 4 bases and 7 bases, with 22 bases remaining between them. Germline V gives CDR1 MGHRA, CDR2 YSYEKL. This CDR3 has 17 residues. CDR3 coding DNA: TGCGCCAGCAGCCTCGGGGACGGATCGACCTTCGGTGAAAAACTGTTTTTT. Amino acid sequence: CASSLGDGSTFGEKLFF.

The CDR3 DNA follows: TGTGCCAGCAGCCAGACAGGGAGCACTGAAGCTTTCTTT. Its protein product is CASSQTGSTEAFF. The chain uses TRBV7-7 and TRBJ1-1; 7 nucleotides align to TRBD1. Trimming removed 5 bases from V and 4 bases from J; junction bases left unmatched: 4. The CDR3 sequence is 13 residues long. Germline V gene data show CDR1 as SSHAT and CDR2 as FNYEAQ (reference sequence).